This passage covers 6 T cell receptor beta chains from one sample sequenced in a study of cytomegalovirus exposure and HLA in healthy donors. The PCR contained 60 Vbeta and 13 Jbeta primers. Profiling relied on immunoSEQ multiplex PCR, and the TCRdb table lists in-frame clones only, not all of them. The sample lists tens of thousands of clones; roughly 90% were seen once. The sequenced sample consisted of PBMCs. These receptors came from a man in his thirties or forties in good health and CMV-seropositive.

The chain combines TRBV7-9 with TRBJ2-1; D is unresolved. The CDR3 extends over 12 amino acids. The germline V gene has CDR1 SEHNR and CDR2 FQNEAQ (reference sequence). Trimming removed 1 base at V and 9 bases at J, with 7 bases between. CDR3 nucleotide sequence: TGTGCCAGCAGCTTAGTGGCAGGTGAGCAGTTCTTC. Protein sequence: CASSLVAGEQFF.

This chain links TRBV18 with TRBJ2-5; TRBD1 matches at 8 bases. V gave up 1 base and J gave up 4 bases; unmatched junction bases: 2. The germline CDR1 and CDR2 sequences are KGHSH and LQKENI. The CDR3 is 14 amino acids. This CDR3 is CASSPQTGVETQYF. The CDR3 DNA is TGTGCCAGCTCACCACAGACAGGGGTAGAGACCCAGTACTTC.

The CDR3 coding sequence is TGTGCCAGTAGTATCTCCAGGTCCGGTAATCAGCCCCAGCATTTT. Protein product: CASSISRSGNQPQHF. This chain uses TRBV19 with TRBJ1-5; D remains ambiguous. V lost 3 bases to trimming and J lost 4 bases, with 13 bases between them. CDR3 length equals 15 residues. The germline V gene encodes CDR1 LNHDA and CDR2 SQIVND (reference sequence).

The chain recombines TRBV28 with TRBJ1-1; tentatively, D is TRBD1 (6 bases). Germline CDR1 reads MDHEN; CDR2 reads SYDVKM. Trimming took 2 bases from V and 5 from J, leaving 9 bases between them. CDR3 size: 13 residues. The CDR3 here is CASSLGGGTEAFF. CDR3 sequence (DNA): TGTGCCAGCAGTTTAGGGGGCGGAACTGAAGCTTTCTTT.

This rearrangement joins TRBV19 to TRBJ2-7, with 9 bases identical to TRBD1. The length of the CDR3 is 15 residues. The germline gives CDR1 LNHDA, CDR2 SQIVND (reference sequence). Germline trimming cut 6 bases from V and 0 bases from J; bases unmatched to any gene: 6. The CDR3 protein is CASSTTGGFSYEQYF. In DNA, the CDR3 is TGTGCCAGTAGCACTACAGGGGGCTTCTCCTACGAGCAGTACTTC. The full variable domain, its missing parts supplied by reference TRBV19 and TRBJ2-7, is DGGITQSPKYLFRKEGQNVTLSCEQNLNHDAMYWYRQDPGQGLRLIYYSQIVNDFQKGDIAEGYSVSREKKESFPLTVTSAQKNPTAFYLCASSTTGGFSYEQYFGPGTRLTVT.

The rearrangement uses TRBV7-2 and TRBJ2-1, with TRBD1 as a possible D gene (5 bases). Germline CDR1 reads SGHTA; CDR2 reads FQGNSA. The CDR3 totals 15 residues. Between the trimmed V and J ends, which lost 0 bases and 4 bases, there was a span of 10 bases. The CDR3 DNA reads as TGTGCCAGCAGCTTAGCGCGTGGACAATACAATGAGCAGTTCTTC. It encodes CASSLARGQYNEQFF.